Below, 23 T cell receptor beta chains from the same sample are listed, as sequenced in a study of blood T cell repertoires in COVID-19. Here immunoSEQ multiplex PCR was the method, and the copy in TCRdb shows in-frame clones only, minus some. There are about 78,000 clones in the sample; roughly 87% occur only once, and around 0.97% lies in the top ten. Sequencing was carried out using peripheral blood. These receptors originate from a woman aged 45 to 65 in a cohort sampled during active COVID-19.

A word on this clone: At one of its ends the junction is not consistent with the germline gene, which may arise from a read error. The chain links TRBV5-1 to TRBJ1-2; 7 bases agree with TRBD1. In germline, CDR1 is SGHRS, CDR2 YFSETQ. This CDR3 is built from 11 residues. The chain's CDR3 is CASSGRDRPYF. The CDR3 region has the DNA TGCGCCAGCAGCGGCCGGGACAGACCGTACTTC.

The chain is built from TRBV30 and TRBJ2-7; 11 bases map to TRBD1. CDR3 length equals 15 residues. Trimming cost V 5 bases and J 3 bases; bases outside gene matches: 9. Germline CDR1 is GTSNPN and CDR2 is SVGIG (reference sequence). CDR3 protein: CAWGDRDRGYYEQYF. DNA of the CDR3: TGTGCCTGGGGGGACCGGGACAGGGGGTACTACGAGCAGTACTTC.

The rearrangement uses TRBV28 and TRBJ1-5; 7 bases agree with TRBD1. The CDR3 has 20 amino acids. After removal of 3 bases from V and 1 base from J, the junction contained 18 bases not matched to a gene. Germline V gives CDR1 MDHEN, CDR2 SYDVKM. CDR3 bases: TGTGCCAGCAGTTTGGACAGGTCAAGGCCCGCTGTGGGGAGCAATCAGCCCCAGCATTTT. Translated, it gives CASSLDRSRPAVGSNQPQHF.

The V gene is TRBV18, the J gene TRBJ2-7; D remains unclear. Deletions cut 3 bases from V and 7 bases from J, with 7 bases between. Germline V gives CDR1 KGHSH, CDR2 LQKENI. This CDR3 contains 11 residues. The CDR3 is CASSPGEEQYF. For the CDR3, the DNA is TGTGCCAGCTCACCCGGAGAAGAGCAGTACTTC.

The chain recombines TRBV27 with TRBJ2-7; D is undetermined. This CDR3 contains 14 residues. The V end was cut by 3 bases, the J end by 0 bases, with 9 bases between. Germline values: CDR1 MNHEY, CDR2 SMNVEV (reference sequence). As DNA, the CDR3 is TGTGCCAGCAGTTTGGTCGATAGCTCCTACGAGCAGTACTTC. The encoded protein is CASSLVDSSYEQYF.

V and J are TRBV25-1 and TRBJ2-3; possible D gene TRBD2, 6 bases. Trimming removed 0 bases from V and 3 bases from J, with 10 bases in between. This CDR3 has 15 amino acids. Germline CDR1 is MGHDK and CDR2 is SYGVNS. CDR3 sequence: CASSEYTGVTDTQYF. The CDR3 DNA follows: TGTGCCAGCAGTGAATACACGGGAGTAACAGATACGCAGTATTTT.

V and J are TRBV3-1 (or the pseudogene TRBV3-2) and TRBJ2-5, with D uncertain. Trimming removed 0 bases at V and 3 bases at J, with 8 bases between. Germline CDR1 LGHDT, CDR2 YNNKEL (reference sequence). The length of the CDR3 is 14 residues. The CDR3 coding sequence is TGTGCCAGCAGCCAAGATCGCGGAAAAGAGACCCAGTACTTC. It translates to CASSQDRGKETQYF.

This sequence joins TRBV5-6 and TRBJ2-1; possible D gene TRBD2, 6 bases. Trimming removed 5 bases from V and 7 bases from J, with 16 bases in between. CDR1 and CDR2 (germline): SGHDT, YYEEEE. The CDR3 length is 14 residues. CDR3 DNA: TGTGCCAGCAGTTCTTCTGGGGGGAGGAATGAGCAGTTCTTC. Translation: CASSSSGGRNEQFF.

V gene TRBV12-5 combines with J gene TRBJ2-1; TRBD2 might be the D (5 bases). The CDR3 has 15 amino acids. The germline V gene encodes CDR1 LGHNT and CDR2 FRNRAP. Trimming left V 1 base short and J 5 bases short, with 12 bases between. The DNA of the CDR3 is TGTGCTAGTGGTTTGGACAGCGGAATCAACAATGAGCAGTTCTTC. Amino acid sequence: CASGLDSGINNEQFF.

CDR3 nucleotides: TGTGCCAGCAGGACAGGGTTCAGTGGCTACACCTTC. Protein: CASRTGFSGYTF. J is TRBJ1-2 and V is TRBV2, with TRBD1 identical over 7 bases. The CDR3 runs to 12 residues. CDR1 is SNHLY and CDR2 is FYNNEI in the germline V gene. With V trimmed by 6 bases and J by 7 bases, 5 bases remained unmatched.

This chain connects TRBV27 to TRBJ1-5, with D hard to call. There are 13 residues in the CDR3. Trimming shortened V by 2 bases and J by 8 bases, and 10 bases separated the two germline ends. Germline V gene data show CDR1 as MNHEY and CDR2 as SMNVEV (reference sequence). The CDR3 nucleotides read TGTGCCAGCAGTTTAGGCGGCGTAGAGCCCCAGCATTTT. This encodes CASSLGGVEPQHF.

CDR3 coding DNA: TGTGCCAGCAGCTTAAATCCGGGGGAGGAGGGCTACACCTTC. Translation gives CASSLNPGEEGYTF. J is TRBJ1-2 and V is TRBV7-3; tentative D call: TRBD1 (5 bases). This CDR3 is built from 14 residues. Per the germline V gene, CDR1 is SGHTA and CDR2 is FQGTGA. Trimming removed 1 base at V and 8 bases at J, with 14 bases between.

The genes are TRBV7-2 and TRBJ2-7, with 8 bases fitting TRBD2. J gave up 1 base and V 1 base, and 6 bases lay outside the gene matches. The CDR3 has 16 amino acids. CDR1 SGHTA and CDR2 FQGNSA come from the germline V gene. The CDR3 sequence: CASSLGLGLESYEQYF. CDR3 sequence (DNA): TGTGCCAGCAGCTTAGGTCTGGGACTAGAATCCTACGAGCAGTACTTC.

The CDR3 loop is CASSLTLITGAGGYTF. The CDR3 DNA sequence: TGTGCCAGCAGCTTAACGTTAATCACAGGGGCTGGAGGCTACACCTTC. J is TRBJ1-2 and V is TRBV7-3; TRBD1 matches at 7 bases. Per the germline V gene, CDR1 is SGHTA and CDR2 is FQGTGA. The CDR3 extends over 16 amino acids. With V trimmed by 0 bases and J by 8 bases, 12 bases remained unmatched.

The V gene is TRBV4-1, the J gene TRBJ2-7, with TRBD2 identical over 11 bases. The junction had 5 bases not matched to a gene; V was cut back by 8 bases and J by 2 bases. CDR1 is MGHRA, CDR2 YSYEKL, per germline. The CDR3 is 14 amino acids. CDR3 coding DNA: TGCGCCAGCTGCGAGACTAGCGGGGCCTACGAGCAGTACTTC. It is translated as CASCETSGAYEQYF.

This chain links TRBV18 with TRBJ2-2; 11 nucleotides agree with TRBD2. Germline loops: CDR1 KGHSH, CDR2 LQKENI. With 6 bases clipped from V and 2 bases from J, the junction kept 11 bases outside the gene matches. The CDR3 is made up of 18 amino acids. CDR3 loop: CASSPTVTSGRNTGELFF. The CDR3 coding sequence is TGTGCCAGCTCGCCGACCGTTACTAGCGGGAGAAACACCGGGGAGCTGTTTTTT.

The chain joins TRBV27 to TRBJ1-2; D is unresolved. The V and J ends lost 5 bases and 1 base respectively, with 11 bases between them. Germline CDR1 and CDR2: MNHEY and SMNVEV (reference sequence). The CDR3 is 14 residues long. This CDR3 is CASSPLSINYGYTF. The CDR3 DNA reads as TGTGCCAGCAGTCCGCTTAGTATTAACTATGGCTACACCTTC.

CDR3 loop: CASRIYHEPASYNEQFF. The CDR3 DNA reads as TGTGCCAGTAGAATATACCATGAGCCCGCCTCCTACAATGAGCAGTTCTTC. The V gene is TRBV19, the J gene TRBJ2-1; the D is unclear. The CDR3 totals 17 residues. The germline V gene has CDR1 LNHDA and CDR2 SQIVND (reference sequence). V shed 6 bases and J shed 0 bases, with 18 bases lying between them.

V gene TRBV7-9 combines with J gene TRBJ1-1, with unresolved D. The germline CDR1 and CDR2 sequences are SEHNR and FQNEAQ (reference sequence). The CDR3 contains 14 residues. V shed 7 bases and J shed 1 base, with 13 bases lying between them. CDR3 coding DNA: TGTGCCAGCACCACATGGGCGACGAACACTGAAGCTTTCTTT. This encodes CASTTWATNTEAFF.

The genes are TRBV4-2 and TRBJ1-2, with 10 bases matching TRBD1. The V gene's germline CDR1 is LGHNA and CDR2 YNFKEQ. The CDR3 contains 17 residues. Trimming cost V 0 bases and J 8 bases; bases outside gene matches: 12. CDR3 amino acids: CASSQDGRDRGGGGYTF. CDR3 nucleotides: TGTGCCAGCAGCCAAGATGGTCGGGACAGGGGTGGAGGAGGCTACACCTTC.

This clone appeared once. The chain uses TRBV9 and TRBJ2-5; 11 bases are shared with TRBD2. Germline values: CDR1 SGDLS, CDR2 YYNGEE. Losses at the gene ends were 3 bases for V and 0 bases for J; bases not matched to a gene: 4. The CDR3 is made up of 16 amino acids. This CDR3 is CASSGRLAGNQETQYF. CDR3 coding DNA: TGTGCCAGCAGCGGCCGACTAGCGGGGAACCAAGAGACCCAGTACTTC.

The count of this clone is one. V gene TRBV10-3 combines with J gene TRBJ2-1; 7 nucleotides agree with TRBD1. CDR1 and CDR2 (germline): ENHRY, SYGVKD. CDR3 size: 16 residues. The J segment lost 4 bases and the V segment lost 8 bases, leaving 14 bases of the junction unmatched. CDR3 loop: CAIGGLSGTDYNEQFF. The CDR3 nucleotides read TGTGCCATCGGCGGACTGTCCGGGACAGATTACAATGAGCAGTTCTTC.

V is TRBV10-3 and J is TRBJ2-7; 9 nucleotides match TRBD2. CDR1 and CDR2 from the germline V gene are ENHRY and SYGVKD. Germline trimming cut 8 bases from V and 7 bases from J; bases unmatched to any gene: 9. CDR3 length equals 13 residues. This chain's CDR3 is CAIEAGGLGEQYF. The CDR3 region has the DNA TGTGCCATCGAAGCGGGAGGTCTGGGTGAGCAGTACTTC.